A single sample is the source of the 32 T cell receptor beta chains below, sequenced in a study of cytomegalovirus exposure and HLA in healthy donors. The PCR had 60 Vbeta and 13 Jbeta primers. Clones were read by immunoSEQ multiplex PCR, and TCRdb kept only the in-frame ones, dropping some. The sample gives roughly 160,000 clones, approximately 79% of which show up once; 11% to 15% is in the top ten. The sequenced sample was PBMCs. The receptors were sampled from a man in his fifties or sixties in good health and CMV-seropositive.

The J gene is TRBJ2-2, the V gene TRBV5-1; 9 bases agree with TRBD2. The J segment lost 1 base and the V segment lost 8 bases, leaving 3 bases of the junction unmatched. Germline V lookup: CDR1 SGHRS, CDR2 YFSETQ. The CDR3 runs to 14 residues. Written as DNA, the CDR3 is TGCGCCAGTCAGACTAGCGGGAACACCGGGGAGCTGTTTTTT. Encoded protein: CASQTSGNTGELFF.

The table lists this clone with a count of one. This sequence joins TRBV19 and TRBJ1-1; D gene uncertain. The germline V gene encodes CDR1 LNHDA and CDR2 SQIVND (reference sequence). Between the trimmed V and J ends, which lost 11 bases and 5 bases, there was a span of 18 bases. The CDR3 length is 13 residues. The CDR3 sequence: CAVAESRKTEAFF. In nucleotides, the CDR3 is TGTGCCGTAGCCGAGTCGAGGAAGACTGAAGCTTTCTTT.

In DNA form, the CDR3 reads TGTGCCAGCAGTTTCCTCACAGGGAACGGTGAGCAGTTCTTC. Translated: CASSFLTGNGEQFF. The chain is built from TRBV6-5 and TRBJ2-1; TRBD1 is a possible D gene (6 bases). Trimming removed 4 bases from V and 9 bases from J, with 16 bases in between. The V gene's germline CDR1 is MNHEY and CDR2 SVGAGI. The CDR3 covers 14 residues.

The genes are TRBV19 and TRBJ2-6; TRBD1 matches at 9 bases. The CDR3 runs 17 residues. Germline trimming cut 6 bases from V and 2 bases from J; bases unmatched to any gene: 8. Per germline, CDR1 LNHDA and CDR2 SQIVND (reference sequence). The CDR3 spells CASSAQGAKAGANVLTF. For the CDR3, the DNA is TGTGCCAGTAGCGCACAGGGGGCGAAAGCTGGGGCCAACGTCCTGACTTTC.

V is TRBV7-9 and J is TRBJ2-7; D unresolved. Deletions cut 2 bases from V and 3 bases from J, with 8 bases between. CDR1 SEHNR and CDR2 FQNEAQ come from the germline V gene (reference sequence). This CDR3 comprises 13 residues. The CDR3 DNA reads TGTGCCAGCAGCTTAAGCGAGGACTACGAGCAGTACTTC. This translates into CASSLSEDYEQYF. Variable domain in full (rest from reference TRBV7-9 and TRBJ2-7): DTGVSQNPRHKITKRGQNVTFRCDPISEHNRLYWYRQTLGQGPEFLTYFQNEAQLEKSRLLSDRFSAERPKGSFSTLEIQRTEQGDSAMYLCASSLSEDYEQYFGPGTRLTVT.

The V call is TRBV10-2, the J call TRBJ2-3; D possibly corresponds to TRBD1 (6 bases). V lost 6 bases, J lost 2 bases, and 12 bases lay in between. The CDR3 consists of 14 residues. The germline gives CDR1 WSHSY, CDR2 SAAADI. CDR3 DNA: TGCGCCAGCAGCCTGGGGGCAGCCACAGATACGCAGTATTTT. Translated: CASSLGAATDTQYF.

This chain connects TRBV5-4 to TRBJ1-1; D is uncertain. This CDR3 spans 14 amino acids. Trimming took 0 bases from V and 5 from J, leaving 11 bases between them. The V gene's germline CDR1 is SGHNT and CDR2 YYREEE (reference sequence). The CDR3 DNA reads as TGTGCCAGCAGCTTGGCCTTTGGGAGGACTGAAGCTTTCTTT. It encodes CASSLAFGRTEAFF.

This rearrangement joins TRBV27 to TRBJ1-1; perhaps TRBD1 as D (6 bases). The CDR3 contains 13 residues. V was shortened by 5 bases and J by 4 bases, with 11 bases between the two germline ends. Per germline, CDR1 MNHEY and CDR2 SMNVEV (reference sequence). The CDR3 DNA follows: TGTGCCAGCAGTACAGGGTATGGCACTGAAGCTTTCTTT. It yields the protein CASSTGYGTEAFF.

V usage is TRBV6-5 and J usage is TRBJ1-5, with D possibly being TRBD1 (6 bases). The CDR3 runs 14 residues. The germline V gene encodes CDR1 MNHEY and CDR2 SVGAGI. The V gene lost 5 bases and the J gene lost 2 bases, with 10 bases spanning the gap. The DNA for the CDR3 is TGTGCCAGCAGTCAGGGGTCGGGCAATCAGCCCCAGCATTTT. It yields the protein CASSQGSGNQPQHF.

This clone was seen only a few times. The gene calls are TRBV4-1 and TRBJ1-5; 9 bases line up with TRBD1. V lost 0 bases and J lost 5; bases outside the gene matches: 5. The CDR3 extends over 16 amino acids. CDR1 is MGHRA, CDR2 YSYEKL, per germline. The CDR3 here is CASSQDFTGGYQPQHF. CDR3 DNA sequence: TGCGCCAGCAGCCAAGATTTCACAGGGGGCTATCAGCCCCAGCATTTT.

The V and J genes are TRBV5-4 and TRBJ2-1; D gene uncertain. The CDR3 is made up of 11 amino acids. The germline CDR1 and CDR2 sequences are SGHNT and YYREEE (reference sequence). The V and J ends lost 3 bases and 5 bases respectively, with 3 bases between them. CDR3 region: CASSYNNEQFF. The CDR3 bases are TGTGCCAGCAGCTACAACAATGAGCAGTTCTTC.

The chain carries TRBV19 and TRBJ2-7; 7 bases are a match to TRBD1. This CDR3 has 15 amino acids. Per germline, CDR1 LNHDA and CDR2 SQIVND (reference sequence). V trimming: 5 bases; J trimming: 0 bases; junction bases outside the gene matches: 7. CDR3 nucleotide sequence: TGTGCCAGTAGTTGGAACGGGGACAGCTCCTACGAGCAGTACTTC. Its protein is CASSWNGDSSYEQYF.

V and J are TRBV5-1 and TRBJ2-1, with 7 bases fitting TRBD2. V was pared by 4 bases and J by 3 bases, with 7 bases of the junction left unmatched. CDR3 length: 15 amino acids. Germline V CDR1 and CDR2: SGHRS, YFSETQ. In nucleotides, the CDR3 is TGCGCCAGCAGCACGGAGCGGGGCCGCTACAATGAGCAGTTCTTC. Its protein product is CASSTERGRYNEQFF.

The chain employs TRBV7-9 and TRBJ1-1; D gene ambiguous. The V gene's germline CDR1 is SEHNR and CDR2 FQNEAQ (reference sequence). The V end lost 4 bases, the J end lost 6 bases, and 15 bases lay between the germline ends. The CDR3 has 14 residues. CDR3 sequence: CASSWSTVDPEAFF. CDR3 in DNA: TGTGCCAGCAGCTGGAGTACTGTTGACCCTGAAGCTTTCTTT.

The rearrangement uses TRBV6-5 and TRBJ1-3; no reliable D call. The CDR3 length is 16 residues. Per germline, CDR1 MNHEY and CDR2 SVGAGI. V was trimmed by 2 bases and J by 0 bases, leaving 11 bases between them. This chain's CDR3 is CASSYRTPFSGNTIYF. As DNA, the CDR3 is TGTGCCAGCAGTTACCGTACACCCTTCTCTGGAAACACCATATATTTT.

The V and J genes are TRBV6-5 and TRBJ1-2; 9 bases map to TRBD1. Germline values: CDR1 MNHEY, CDR2 SVGAGI. The CDR3 spans 14 residues. J gave up 5 bases and V 2 bases, and 3 bases lay outside the gene matches. In DNA, the CDR3 is TGTGCCAGCAGTTACGAAGGGACAGGGTATGGCTACACCTTC. The encoded protein is CASSYEGTGYGYTF.

V usage is TRBV19 and J usage is TRBJ2-7, with 7 positions matching TRBD1. This CDR3 region has 15 residues. V was pared by 4 bases and J by 2 bases, with 8 bases of the junction left unmatched. Germline lookup yields CDR1 LNHDA and CDR2 SQIVND (reference sequence). Here the CDR3 reads CASSSPGTVTYEQYF. CDR3 nucleotides: TGTGCCAGTAGTAGCCCTGGGACAGTAACCTACGAGCAGTACTTC.

The rearrangement joins TRBV20-1 to TRBJ1-2, with D possibly matching TRBD1 (5 bases). V lost 6 bases to trimming and J lost 7 bases, with 9 bases between them. CDR1 is DFQATT and CDR2 is SNEGSKA in the germline V gene (reference sequence). The CDR3 consists of 10 residues. The CDR3 loop reads CSARGRGYTF. DNA for the CDR3: TGCAGTGCAAGGGGCCGTGGCTACACCTTC.

This clone was recorded only once. The chain has TRBV5-6 and TRBJ1-5; unclear D gene. Germline CDR1 reads SGHDT; CDR2 reads YYEEEE. The CDR3 runs 15 residues. V gave up 4 bases and J gave up 4 bases, with 15 bases separating them. The CDR3 loop is CASSPNGRENQPQHF. CDR3 coding DNA: TGTGCCAGCAGCCCGAACGGACGGGAAAATCAGCCCCAGCATTTT.

The chain recombines TRBV10-3 with TRBJ1-3; the D is unclear. V lost 5 bases and J 0 bases, leaving 8 bases between the germline ends. The CDR3 length is 14 residues. Germline CDR1 reads ENHRY; CDR2 reads SYGVKD. Here the CDR3 DNA reads TGTGCCATCAGTACAGAGAACTCTGGAAACACCATATATTTT. Its translation: CAISTENSGNTIYF.

This chain joins TRBV6-6 and TRBJ1-5, with no clear D. Germline-derived CDR1 and CDR2 are MNHNY and SVGAGI (reference sequence). V was shortened by 7 bases and J by 6 bases, with 13 bases between the two germline ends. The CDR3 spans 13 residues. As DNA, the CDR3 is TGTGCCAGCATTGATTCGGTGTTTCAGCCCCAGCATTTT. Its protein is CASIDSVFQPQHF.

The chain couples TRBV6-1 to TRBJ2-3; a possible D gene is TRBD1 (5 bases). V was cut by 0 bases and J by 0 bases, with 13 bases left in between. Germline V lookup: CDR1 MNHNS, CDR2 SASEGT. CDR3 size: 17 residues. This chain's CDR3 is CASSEARQTSSTDTQYF. The CDR3 DNA reads TGTGCCAGCAGTGAAGCGCGACAGACCAGTAGCACAGATACGCAGTATTTT.

The chain employs TRBV4-3 and TRBJ1-1; possible D gene TRBD1, 6 bases. This CDR3 comprises 15 residues. Germline lookup yields CDR1 LGHNA and CDR2 YSLEER. V lost 1 base and J lost 4, with 13 bases in between. The CDR3 coding sequence is TGCGCCAGCAGCCAAGGGCGGGGGGCGGGCACTGAAGCTTTCTTT. It translates to CASSQGRGAGTEAFF.

The chain couples TRBV2 to TRBJ1-5; unclear D gene. V lost 2 bases, J lost 0 bases, and 8 bases lay in between. Germline V gene data show CDR1 as SNHLY and CDR2 as FYNNEI. This CDR3 spans 15 amino acids. The CDR3 DNA sequence: TGTGCCAGCAGTGAAAATGAGGCTAGCAATCAGCCCCAGCATTTT. Its protein is CASSENEASNQPQHF.

The chain recombines TRBV9 with TRBJ2-5; D is uncertain. The length of the CDR3 is 15 residues. V shed 3 bases and J shed 4 bases, with 16 bases lying between them. Germline assignment: CDR1 SGDLS and CDR2 YYNGEE. The CDR3 is CASSGGTTSGETQYF. In DNA, the CDR3 is TGTGCCAGCAGCGGCGGAACAACCTCGGGAGAGACCCAGTACTTC. Looking up the rest from reference TRBV9 and TRBJ2-5 gives the full variable domain: DSGVTQTPKHLITATGQRVTLRCSPRSGDLSVYWYQQSLDQGLQFLIQYYNGEERAKGNILERFSAQQFPDLHSELNLSSLELGDSALYFCASSGGTTSGETQYFGPGTRLLVL.

The rearrangement uses TRBV7-8 and TRBJ2-2; D gene unclear. The CDR3 covers 16 residues. The germline V gene has CDR1 SGHVS and CDR2 FQNEAQ. V lost 4 bases and J 0 bases, leaving 12 bases between the germline ends. The DNA for the CDR3 is TGTGCCAGCAGCTCTATTATAGCTTCGAACACCGGGGAGCTGTTTTTT. Translation: CASSSIIASNTGELFF.

This clone showed up just once. V is TRBV27 and J is TRBJ1-2; 8 bases line up with TRBD1. With 5 bases clipped from V and 9 bases from J, the junction kept 5 bases outside the gene matches. The CDR3 spans 12 residues. Looked up from germline, CDR1 is MNHEY and CDR2 is SMNVEV (reference sequence). CDR3 sequence (DNA): TGTGCCAGCAGTACCCAGGGGGCCAGCTACACCTTC. Its translation: CASSTQGASYTF.

The V call is TRBV7-8, the J call TRBJ2-7; possibly TRBD1 for D (6 bases). The CDR3 sequence is 16 residues long. Germline-derived CDR1 and CDR2 are SGHVS and FQNEAQ. Trimming cost V 6 bases and J 4 bases, with 22 bases left between them. The CDR3 bases are TGTGCCAGCAGTAAAAGACAGGCCACCCAGATATACGAGCAGTACGTC. Translated: CASSKRQATQIYEQYV.

The chain recombines TRBV5-1 with TRBJ2-3; 13 bases agree with TRBD2. The germline V gene encodes CDR1 SGHRS and CDR2 YFSETQ. This CDR3 is built from 14 residues. Trimming at V came to 4 bases and at J to 5 bases, leaving 1 base not matched to a gene. The CDR3 DNA reads as TGCGCCAGCAGCAGGACTAGCGGGGGAGATACGCAGTATTTT. Protein sequence: CASSRTSGGDTQYF.

The chain joins TRBV9 to TRBJ2-2, with D maybe TRBD1 (5 bases). Germline V gene data show CDR1 as SGDLS and CDR2 as YYNGEE. V lost 0 bases and J lost 4, with 7 bases in between. The CDR3 runs 14 residues. Here the CDR3 reads CASSVGQFTGELFF. CDR3 bases: TGTGCCAGCAGCGTAGGACAGTTCACCGGGGAGCTGTTTTTT.

The CDR3 DNA is TGTGCCAGCAGCATCACGACAGGGAACACTGAAGCTTTCTTT. As protein: CASSITTGNTEAFF. V gene TRBV7-9 combines with J gene TRBJ1-1; TRBD1 is a possible D gene (6 bases). The length of the CDR3 is 14 residues. The germline gives CDR1 SEHNR, CDR2 FQNEAQ (reference sequence). V gave up 5 bases and J gave up 1 base, with 11 bases separating them. The full variable domain, with the rest looked up from reference TRBV7-9 and TRBJ1-1, is DTGVSQNPRHKITKRGQNVTFRCDPISEHNRLYWYRQTLGQGPEFLTYFQNEAQLEKSRLLSDRFSAERPKGSFSTLEIQRTEQGDSAMYLCASSITTGNTEAFFGQGTRLTVV.

To note about this clone: At the DNA level, this CDR3 is encoded by other sequences in the same sample as well. This chain connects TRBV5-1 to TRBJ2-5, with 11 bases matching TRBD1. This CDR3 region has 14 residues. The germline V gene encodes CDR1 SGHRS and CDR2 YFSETQ. Trimming took 4 bases from V and 4 from J; bases not matched to a gene: 3. For the CDR3, the DNA is TGCGCCAGCAGCCCGGGACAGGGGGGAGAGACCCAGTACTTC. Amino acids: CASSPGQGGETQYF.